This T cell receptor beta chain is from a study of T cell responses to AZD1222 COVID-19 vaccine. The study's findings and limits: Only a handful of people who got AZD1222 tested seropositive at baseline. Most donors were white British and more were female, and clonal diversity was possibly underestimated. Variant regions that are unmutated are reportedly the target of nearly half of spike-specific TCRs.

Clones were read by immunoSEQ multiplex PCR, and TCRdb kept only the in-frame ones, dropping some. This table holds over 130,000 clones, roughly 90% found once. Germline lookup yields CDR1 SGHDT and CDR2 YYEEEE. J was trimmed by 0 bases and V by 4 bases; bases with no gene match: 6. The CDR3 length is 16 residues. Notes on this clone: What it binds is not known.

This TCR was recovered from an adult who received the AZD1222 COVID-19 vaccine. This specimen consisted of peripheral blood, obtained 28 days after the second AZD1222 dose. This sequence joins TRBV5-6 and TRBJ1-4; TRBD1 agrees at 7 bases. The CDR3, as DNA: TGTGCCAGCAGCCTGAGACAGGGCTCAACTAATGAAAAACTGTTTTTT. Amino acids: CASSLRQGSTNEKLFF.